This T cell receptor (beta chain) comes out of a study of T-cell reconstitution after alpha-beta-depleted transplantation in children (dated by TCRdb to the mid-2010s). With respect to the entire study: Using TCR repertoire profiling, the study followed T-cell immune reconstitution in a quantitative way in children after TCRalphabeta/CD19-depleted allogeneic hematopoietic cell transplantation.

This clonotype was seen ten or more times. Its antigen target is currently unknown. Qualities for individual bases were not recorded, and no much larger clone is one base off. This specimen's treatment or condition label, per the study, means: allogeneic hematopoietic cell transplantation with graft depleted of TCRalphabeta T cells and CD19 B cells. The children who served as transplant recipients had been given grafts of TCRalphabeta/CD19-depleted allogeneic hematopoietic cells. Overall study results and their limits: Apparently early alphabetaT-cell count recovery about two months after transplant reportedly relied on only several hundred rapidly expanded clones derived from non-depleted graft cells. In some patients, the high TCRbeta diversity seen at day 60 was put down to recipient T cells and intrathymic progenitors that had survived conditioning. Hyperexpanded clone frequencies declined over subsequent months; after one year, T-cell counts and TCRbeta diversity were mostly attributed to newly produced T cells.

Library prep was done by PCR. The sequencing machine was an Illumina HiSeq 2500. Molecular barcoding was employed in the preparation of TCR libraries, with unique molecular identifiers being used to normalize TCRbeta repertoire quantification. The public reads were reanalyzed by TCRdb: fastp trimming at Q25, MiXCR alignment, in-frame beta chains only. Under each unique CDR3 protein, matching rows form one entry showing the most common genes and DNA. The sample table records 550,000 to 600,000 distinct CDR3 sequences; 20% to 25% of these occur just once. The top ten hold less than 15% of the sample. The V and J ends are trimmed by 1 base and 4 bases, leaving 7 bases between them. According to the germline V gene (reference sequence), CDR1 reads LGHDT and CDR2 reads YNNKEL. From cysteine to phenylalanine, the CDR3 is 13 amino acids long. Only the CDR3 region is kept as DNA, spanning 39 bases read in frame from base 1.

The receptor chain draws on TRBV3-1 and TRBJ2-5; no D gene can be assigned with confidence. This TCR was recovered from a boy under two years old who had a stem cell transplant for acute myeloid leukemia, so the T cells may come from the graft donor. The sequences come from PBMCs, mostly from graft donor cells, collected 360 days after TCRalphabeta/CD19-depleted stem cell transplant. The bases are TGTGCCAGCAGCCAAGGACAACTAGAGACCCAGTACTTC. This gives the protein CASSQGQLETQYF.